Listed here are 8 T cell receptor beta chains from one sample, sequenced in a study of CD8+ T cells in alopecia areata. The treatment: oral pan-JAK inhibitor, 5-10 mg twice daily. Isolated RNA was reverse transcribed into cDNA used as the sequencing template. Data came from immunoSEQ multiplex PCR; TCRdb stores just in-frame clones and leaves some out. Counted here are approximately 180,000 clones, roughly 53% occurring once; the ten biggest clones make up 10% to 13%. Sample: CD8+ T cells sorted from blood, taken at week 24, from a patient treated with tofacitinib. The receptors stem from a human donor with alopecia areata.

The chain uses TRBV11-2 and TRBJ2-5; tentative D call: TRBD2 (7 bases). V was shortened by 0 bases and J by 5 bases, with 13 bases between the two germline ends. The CDR3 runs 15 residues. Germline CDR1 SGHAT, CDR2 FQNNGV. CDR3 in amino acids: CASSLEAGAGETQYF. The CDR3 DNA reads TGTGCCAGCAGCTTAGAGGCGGGGGCCGGGGAGACCCAGTACTTC. Supplemented by reference TRBV11-2 and TRBJ2-5, the full variable domain reads EAGVAQSPRYKIIEKRQSVAFWCNPISGHATLYWYQQILGQGPKLLIQFQNNGVVDDSQLPKDRFSAERLKGVDSTLKIQPAKLEDSAVYLCASSLEAGAGETQYFGPGTRLLVL.

The rearrangement uses TRBV29-1 and TRBJ1-2, with D unclear. CDR1 SQVTM and CDR2 ANQGSEA come from the germline V gene. The CDR3 is 17 amino acids. V was cut by 0 bases and J by 5 bases, with 22 bases left in between. The CDR3 DNA follows: TGCAGCGTTGAAGATTTTGGGATCCGCGTCGGACTTTATGGCTACACCTTC. The encoded protein is CSVEDFGIRVGLYGYTF.

This clone was seen once. The CDR3 spells CAYWDRTNYGYTF. In nucleotides, the CDR3 is TGTGCCTACTGGGACAGAACTAACTATGGCTACACCTTC. The V and J genes are TRBV30 and TRBJ1-2; 7 bases match TRBD1. The CDR3 has 13 amino acids. Germline CDR1 is GTSNPN and CDR2 is SVGIG (reference sequence). V gave up 7 bases and J gave up 0 bases; unmatched junction bases: 5.

This chain joins TRBV6-1 and TRBJ1-5, with D maybe TRBD1 (6 bases). This CDR3 is built from 17 residues. The germline V gene has CDR1 MNHNS and CDR2 SASEGT. Between the trimmed V and J ends, which lost 2 bases and 0 bases, there was a span of 14 bases. Here the CDR3 DNA reads TGTGCCAGCAGTGAAAGGGACACACGGTATAGCAATCAGCCCCAGCATTTT. This encodes CASSERDTRYSNQPQHF.

This clone was picked up a small number of times. The genes are TRBV30 and TRBJ2-7; D might be TRBD1 or TRBD2, each matching 5 bases. The CDR3 has 15 residues. V lost 5 bases and J 3 bases, leaving 20 bases between the germline ends. CDR1 and CDR2 from the germline V gene are GTSNPN and SVGIG (reference sequence). The CDR3 sequence is CAWGTFPGPDYEQYF. In DNA, the CDR3 is TGTGCCTGGGGGACCTTTCCGGGACCCGACTACGAGCAGTACTTC.

The chain recombines TRBV2 with TRBJ2-5; TRBD2 aligns across 11 bases. Losses at the gene ends were 6 bases for V and 1 base for J; bases not matched to a gene: 4. This CDR3 is 15 amino acids long. Germline V CDR1 and CDR2: SNHLY, FYNNEI. The CDR3 DNA sequence: TGTGCCAGCAGCCGACTAGCGGGGCCCCAAGAGACCCAGTACTTC. Translation gives CASSRLAGPQETQYF.

This clone was detected a few times. The rearrangement uses TRBV11-2 and TRBJ2-3; no clear D gene. The CDR3 covers 13 residues. Trimming shortened V by 0 bases and J by 4 bases, and 5 bases separated the two germline ends. CDR1 and CDR2 from the germline V gene are SGHAT and FQNNGV. The CDR3 coding sequence is TGTGCCAGCAGCTTAGATATTCCAGATACGCAGTATTTT. Amino acid sequence: CASSLDIPDTQYF.

CDR3 sequence (DNA): TGTGCCAGCAGGCGGGGGGGACCGATCTACGAGCAGTACTTC. Its translation: CASRRGGPIYEQYF. This chain joins TRBV27 and TRBJ2-7, with 9 bases lining up with TRBD2. The CDR3 covers 14 residues. The germline V gene has CDR1 MNHEY and CDR2 SMNVEV (reference sequence). The junction had 6 bases not matched to a gene; V was cut back by 6 bases and J by 3 bases.